The 24 T cell receptor beta chains below come from one sample, sequenced in a study of T cell responses to AZD1222 COVID-19 vaccine. Sequenced by immunoSEQ multiplex PCR; TCRdb stores in-frame clones only, minus some. The sample includes 140,000 or so clones, about 88% of them seen just once. This specimen was peripheral blood, taken 28 days after the second AZD1222 dose. All receptors come from an adult who received the AZD1222 COVID-19 vaccine.

This rearrangement joins TRBV28 to TRBJ1-2; D gene unclear. In germline, CDR1 is MDHEN, CDR2 SYDVKM. There are 14 residues in the CDR3. Trimming stripped 5 bases from V and 5 bases from J, with 15 bases between. The CDR3 bases are TGTGCCAGCAGTCCAAGGCCCGCTTCGTATGGCTACACCTTC. This codes for CASSPRPASYGYTF.

This rearrangement joins TRBV6-5 to TRBJ2-1; 11 bases are shared with TRBD2. J lost 6 bases, V lost 6 bases, and 7 bases had no gene match. Germline V gene lookup returns CDR1 MNHEY and CDR2 SVGAGI. The CDR3 is 15 residues long. This CDR3 is CASRVGTSGSNEQFF. The CDR3 DNA reads as TGTGCCAGCAGGGTTGGGACTAGCGGATCCAATGAGCAGTTCTTC.

The chain joins TRBV2 to TRBJ1-4; D gene ambiguous. CDR3 size: 14 residues. Trimming left V 4 bases short and J 6 bases short, with 12 bases between. The germline V gene encodes CDR1 SNHLY and CDR2 FYNNEI. CDR3 DNA sequence: TGTGCCAGCAGTGTTTTAGATGGGGATGAAAAACTGTTTTTT. Protein product: CASSVLDGDEKLFF.

The V gene is TRBV30, the J gene TRBJ2-6; D call uncertain. V was cut by 5 bases and J by 0 bases, with 11 bases left in between. Germline V gene lookup returns CDR1 GTSNPN and CDR2 SVGIG (reference sequence). The CDR3 spans 15 residues. The CDR3 DNA sequence: TGTGCCTGGTCTCCAGGCTCCTCTGGGGCCAACGTCCTGACTTTC. Translation gives CAWSPGSSGANVLTF. The variable domain in full, completed from reference TRBV30 and TRBJ2-6, reads SQTIHQWPATLVQPVGSPLSLECTVEGTSNPNLYWYRQAAGRGLQLLFYSVGIGQISSEVPQNLSASRPQDRQFILSSKKLLLSDSGFYLCAWSPGSSGANVLTFGAGSRLTVL.

This chain connects TRBV10-2 to TRBJ1-3, with TRBD1 matching over 12 bases. The ends lost 0 bases at V and 3 bases at J; junction bases unmatched: 3. The CDR3 runs 17 residues. The germline CDR1 and CDR2 sequences are WSHSY and SAAADI. The CDR3: CASSESRDRGLGNTIYF. Written as DNA, the CDR3 is TGCGCCAGCAGTGAGTCCCGGGACAGGGGGCTTGGAAACACCATATATTTT.

This clone was recorded a few times. The chain is built from TRBV11-3 and TRBJ1-5; D is unresolved. The germline V gene has CDR1 SGHNT and CDR2 YENEEA. V shed 6 bases and J shed 6 bases, with 9 bases lying between them. The CDR3 contains 12 residues. CDR3 nucleotides: TGTGCCAGCAGAGGTACGGGTCAGCCCCAGCATTTT. It specifies CASRGTGQPQHF.

The chain couples TRBV9 to TRBJ2-3; 7 bases match TRBD2. Looked up from germline, CDR1 is SGDLS and CDR2 is YYNGEE. The ends lost 3 bases at V and 5 bases at J; junction bases unmatched: 12. This CDR3 is 16 amino acids long. CDR3 in DNA: TGTGCCAGCAGCGCGACCGGGGGAGGGCCTGGAGATACGCAGTATTTT. It translates to CASSATGGGPGDTQYF.

This rearrangement joins TRBV5-1 to TRBJ2-3; 7 nucleotides agree with TRBD1. The CDR3 loop spans 16 amino acids. Per germline, CDR1 SGHRS and CDR2 YFSETQ. After removal of 0 bases from V and 0 bases from J, the junction contained 4 bases not matched to a gene. The CDR3, as DNA: TGCGCCAGCAGCTTGGGGACAGGCCTTAGCACAGATACGCAGTATTTT. It translates to CASSLGTGLSTDTQYF.

V and J are TRBV4-2 and TRBJ1-1; D is unresolved. Germline values: CDR1 LGHNA, CDR2 YNFKEQ. There are 13 residues in the CDR3. The V and J ends lost 4 bases and 1 base respectively, with 7 bases between them. The CDR3: CASSLRANTEAFF. The CDR3 nucleotides read TGTGCCAGCAGCCTTCGAGCGAACACTGAAGCTTTCTTT.

The chain has TRBV6-5 and TRBJ2-7; 10 bases map to TRBD2. The V gene end was trimmed by 1 base and the J gene end by 3 bases; junction bases not matched to a gene: 3. Germline V gives CDR1 MNHEY, CDR2 SVGAGI. This CDR3 has 15 residues. CDR3 sequence reads: CASSYLLAGVYEQYF. In DNA form, the CDR3 reads TGTGCCAGCAGTTACTTGCTAGCGGGAGTCTACGAGCAGTACTTC.

This chain uses TRBV4-1 with TRBJ2-1; TRBD1 matches at 7 bases. This CDR3 is built from 15 residues. Trimming took 0 bases from V and 5 from J; bases not matched to a gene: 4. CDR1 and CDR2 (germline): MGHRA, YSYEKL. In DNA form, the CDR3 reads TGCGCCAGCAGCCAAGAGGGGGACAGCAACAATGAGCAGTTCTTC. The encoded protein is CASSQEGDSNNEQFF.

The chain uses TRBV7-3 and TRBJ2-7; the D call may be TRBD1 or TRBD2 (5 bases each). The CDR3 runs to 14 residues. Per the germline V gene, CDR1 is SGHTA and CDR2 is FQGTGA. V was clipped by 3 bases and J by 0 bases, with 9 bases between them. CDR3 in DNA: TGTGCCAGCAGCTTGGCAGGGAGCTCCTACGAGCAGTACTTC. Protein: CASSLAGSSYEQYF.

This sequence joins TRBV7-2 and TRBJ2-3, with TRBD1 identical over 7 bases. Germline CDR1 and CDR2: SGHTA and FQGNSA. Unmatched junction bases numbered 15, after V lost 1 base and J lost 2 bases. The CDR3 spans 19 residues. The DNA for the CDR3 is TGTGCCAGCAGCTTAGAGGGGCCGAGGTACAGGGGTAACACAGATACGCAGTATTTT. Translating gives CASSLEGPRYRGNTDTQYF.

This clone occurred once. The gene calls are TRBV12-3 or TRBV12-4 and TRBJ2-3; tentative D call: TRBD1 (5 bases). CDR3 length: 13 residues. V shed 4 bases and J shed 4 bases, with 9 bases lying between them. The CDR3 DNA sequence: TGTGCCAGCAGTTGGCAGGGCGCAGATACGCAGTATTTT. Residues: CASSWQGADTQYF.

V and J are TRBV19 and TRBJ2-3; the D gene is possibly TRBD1 (5 bases). Germline CDR1 reads LNHDA; CDR2 reads SQIVND (reference sequence). CDR3 length equals 12 residues. V lost 6 bases and J lost 2, with 6 bases in between. CDR3 nucleotides: TGTGCCAGTAGGGACATCACAGATACGCAGTATTTT. This codes for CASRDITDTQYF.

The table lists this clone with a count of one. The chain recombines TRBV28 with TRBJ2-2, with TRBD1 matching 8 bases. CDR3 length: 16 residues. Germline assignment: CDR1 MDHEN and CDR2 SYDVKM. Trimming took 3 bases from V and 5 from J; bases not matched to a gene: 8. CDR3: CASSFRGRFPTGELFF. For the CDR3, the DNA is TGTGCCAGCAGTTTCAGGGGGCGCTTCCCTACCGGGGAGCTGTTTTTT.

The CDR3 nucleotides are TGTGCCATCAGTGCTCCCGACAGGGGCAGTGGTGGCTACACCTTC. It specifies CAISAPDRGSGGYTF. J is TRBJ1-2 and V is TRBV10-3, with 8 bases that match TRBD1. Trimming at V came to 4 bases and at J to 7 bases, leaving 11 bases not matched to a gene. CDR1 ENHRY and CDR2 SYGVKD come from the germline V gene. This CDR3 is built from 15 residues.

V is TRBV28 and J is TRBJ1-2, with unresolved D. V gave up 8 bases and J gave up 0 bases, with 10 bases separating them. The CDR3 runs 13 residues. Germline CDR1 and CDR2: MDHEN and SYDVKM. CDR3 sequence reads: CASHGPPNYGYTF. The DNA of the CDR3 is TGTGCCAGCCATGGACCCCCTAACTATGGCTACACCTTC.

The rearrangement joins TRBV19 to TRBJ2-7; D unresolved. Germline assignment: CDR1 LNHDA and CDR2 SQIVND (reference sequence). V lost 3 bases and J 5 bases, leaving 5 bases between the germline ends. The CDR3 extends over 11 amino acids. In DNA form, the CDR3 reads TGTGCCAGTAGTATGACGGACGAGCAGTACTTC. It yields the protein CASSMTDEQYF.

This chain links TRBV18 with TRBJ1-5; 9 bases match TRBD1. V shed 5 bases and J 3 bases; nucleotides not matched to a gene: 8. Germline V gene sequence: CDR1 KGHSH, CDR2 LQKENI. This CDR3 is built from 16 residues. The CDR3 nucleotides are TGTGCCAGCTCAGTACAGGGGGCTGGGGACAATCAGCCCCAGCATTTT. It yields the protein CASSVQGAGDNQPQHF.

J is TRBJ1-4 and V is TRBV28, with 12 bases aligning to TRBD1. There are 15 residues in the CDR3. In germline, CDR1 is MDHEN, CDR2 SYDVKM. The ends lost 2 bases at V and 6 bases at J; junction bases unmatched: 1. The CDR3 sequence: CASSLGTGGHEKLFF. The CDR3 nucleotides read TGTGCCAGCAGTTTAGGGACAGGGGGCCATGAAAAACTGTTTTTT.

This chain links TRBV4-1 with TRBJ1-5; maybe TRBD1 (6 bases). The CDR3 extends over 14 amino acids. The germline CDR1 and CDR2 sequences are MGHRA and YSYEKL. The V gene lost 1 base and the J gene lost 2 bases, with 6 bases spanning the gap. The CDR3 is CASSQAGGNQPQHF. Written as DNA, the CDR3 is TGCGCCAGCAGCCAAGCAGGGGGCAATCAGCCCCAGCATTTT.

The V gene is TRBV7-2, the J gene TRBJ1-1; D might be TRBD1 (5 bases). The CDR3 length is 13 residues. Trimming removed 6 bases from V and 2 bases from J, with 10 bases in between. The germline CDR1 and CDR2 sequences are SGHTA and FQGNSA. The CDR3 coding sequence is TGTGCCAGCAGTCGACAGAGTAACACTGAAGCTTTCTTT. This gives the protein CASSRQSNTEAFF.

V usage is TRBV4-1 and J usage is TRBJ1-2; D is perhaps TRBD1 (5 bases). CDR1 is MGHRA and CDR2 is YSYEKL in the germline V gene. V was trimmed by 0 bases and J by 5 bases, leaving 19 bases between them. This CDR3 contains 17 residues. The CDR3 region is CASSQDPTGRSTYGYTF. The CDR3 nucleotides are TGCGCCAGCAGCCAAGACCCTACGGGACGGTCTACTTATGGCTACACCTTC.